This T cell receptor (beta chain) was captured by sequencing in a study of T-cell reconstitution after alpha-beta-depleted transplantation in children. Per the germline V gene, CDR1 is SGHRS and CDR2 is YFSETQ. The CDR3 has 15 residues. This clonotype has a count of ten or more. At one of its ends the junction is not consistent with the germline gene, which may arise from a read error. Unique molecular identifiers were used in preparing the TCRbeta library. Each CDR3 protein gets one entry after TCRdb re-called the PCR reads with MiXCR. This sample yields about a million distinct CDR3 sequences, of which under 30% are seen a single time; roughly 28% belongs to the top ten.

The V gene is TRBV5-1, the J gene TRBJ2-7; possibly TRBD1 for D (6 bases). Specimen: PBMCs, mostly from graft donor cells, collected 360 days after TCRalphabeta/CD19-depleted stem cell transplant. This receptor was obtained from a boy in the first two years of life who had a stem cell transplant for SCID, so the T cells may come from the graft donor. CDR3 sequence reads: CASSLATGSSYEQYF. CDR3 nucleotide sequence: TGTGCCAGCAGCCTCGCGACAGGATCCTCCTACGAGCAGTACTTC.